This T cell receptor beta chain came from a study of blood T cell repertoires in COVID-19. The CDR3 runs 14 residues. The germline V gene has CDR1 MNHNS and CDR2 SASEGT. Between the trimmed V and J ends, which lost 6 bases and 4 bases, there was a span of 15 bases. Participant-reported clinical history was the basis for cohort assignment. The repertoire was sequenced with immunoSEQ multiplex PCR; TCRdb's copy has only in-frame clones and lacks some. The table includes some 190,000 clones, 80% detected once. The chain is built from TRBV6-1 and TRBJ1-1, with a tentative D call TRBD1 (5 bases). This TCR came from a man in his fifties or sixties who had been exposed to COVID-19. Sequencing was carried out using PBMCs or T cells enriched from blood (not recorded which). This chain's CDR3 is CASRYTGGSTEAFF. Written as DNA, the CDR3 is TGTGCCAGCAGGTACACAGGTGGAAGCACTGAAGCTTTCTTT.